The clone carrying this T cell receptor beta chain was counted once. Germline assignment: CDR1 MNHEY and CDR2 SMNVEV (reference sequence). CDR3 size: 16 residues. With 2 bases removed from V and 8 bases from J, the gap between germline ends came to 16 bases. This specimen comes from a study of blood T cell repertoires in COVID-19. Study context: From the United States, Italy and Spain came samples of acute and convalescent COVID-19. T cells, B-cell-depleted T cells, or PBMCs provided the cDNA or gDNA that served as material.

Repertoires were generated with immunoSEQ multiplex PCR, while TCRdb's copy carries only in-frame clones and drops some. The sample lists some 97,000 clones, around nine tenths seen once, with roughly 5% in the top ten. Input material: peripheral blood. The receptor was derived from a human donor in a cohort sampled during active COVID-19. This rearrangement joins TRBV27 to TRBJ1-6, with unresolved D. The CDR3 spells CASSLEANPSYSPLHF. Written as DNA, the CDR3 is TGTGCCAGCAGTTTAGAAGCTAACCCCTCCTATTCACCCCTCCACTTT.